This TCR beta chain is from a study of cytomegalovirus exposure and HLA in healthy donors. Study as a whole: T cells numbering around 200 million yielded more than 95 million unique TCR beta sequences in an earlier analysis. General study points: The study put 150 to 200 TCR beta chains on its list as cytomegalovirus-associated. The authors later found TCR association rates varying by HLA locus, with DRB1 most and HLA-C fewest. For TCR beta chains, V- and J-gene trimming was later linked to a missense DCLRE1C variant.

In regard to this clone: Its antigen is not identified.

Germline-derived CDR1 and CDR2 are MNHEY and SVGAGI. V lost 5 bases and J lost 1; bases outside the gene matches: 6. The CDR3 has 15 amino acids. The PCR ran on 60 Vbeta and 13 Jbeta primers. Assay used: immunoSEQ multiplex PCR; TCRdb lists only in-frame clones, some missing. The data hold 90,000 to 100,000 clones, with roughly three quarters observed a single time. The sequence came from a female donor in good health and CMV-seronegative. Sequencing used PBMCs. The rearrangement uses TRBV6-5 and TRBJ2-7, with 9 bases identical to TRBD1. The CDR3: CASSRDRGNSYEQYF. The CDR3 bases are TGTGCCAGCAGTAGAGACAGGGGGAATTCCTACGAGCAGTACTTC.